Listed below are T cell receptor beta chains from one sample, sequenced in a study of blood T cell repertoires in COVID-19. Profiling relied on immunoSEQ multiplex PCR, and the TCRdb table lists in-frame clones only, not all of them. The profile covers 270,000 or so clones, with around four fifths appearing a single time and over 8.5% taken by the ten largest. The material sequenced was peripheral blood. All receptors derive from a woman aged 45-60 years who had recovered from COVID-19. CDR3s include the opening cysteine and the closing phenylalanine or tryptophan. A D gene is named only where the DNA matches it firmly. Expanded clones get a size class; other rows say once, few or many, or leave the size out.

clone_size: -
j_call: TRBJ1-5
v_call: TRBV7-2
d_call: -
cdr3_aa: CASSLGGERNQPQHF
cdr3_nt: TGTGCCAGCAGCTTAGGGGGGGAACGCAATCAGCCCCAGCATTTT

clone_size: -
j_call: TRBJ2-5
v_call: TRBV4-1
d_call: TRBD2
cdr3_aa: CASSQVIPQRGGQETQYF
cdr3_nt: TGCGCCAGCAGCCAAGTCATCCCACAGCGGGGGGGCCAAGAGACCCAGTACTTC

clone_size: -
j_call: TRBJ1-5
v_call: TRBV27
d_call: TRBD1
cdr3_aa: CASSRTGSNQPQHF
cdr3_nt: TGTGCCAGCAGCCGGACAGGCTCCAATCAGCCCCAGCATTTT

clone_size: many
j_call: TRBJ1-1
v_call: TRBV19
d_call: -
cdr3_aa: CASSIGQRTEAFF
cdr3_nt: TGTGCCAGTAGTATTGGACAGAGGACTGAAGCTTTCTTT

clone_size: once
j_call: TRBJ1-2
v_call: TRBV10-3
d_call: -
cdr3_aa: CAIRTESYGYTF
cdr3_nt: TGTGCCATCAGGACAGAGTCCTATGGCTACACCTTC

clone_size: -
j_call: TRBJ1-3
v_call: TRBV6-5
d_call: -
cdr3_aa: CASRWENTIYF
cdr3_nt: TGTGCCAGCAGATGGGAGAACACCATATATTTT

clone_size: -
j_call: TRBJ2-3
v_call: TRBV28
d_call: -
cdr3_aa: CASSRGASGYTDTQYF
cdr3_nt: TGTGCCAGCAGTAGGGGGGCTAGCGGTTACACAGATACGCAGTATTTT

clone_size: -
j_call: TRBJ2-6
v_call: TRBV5-1
d_call: -
cdr3_aa: CASSLYGSGANVLTF
cdr3_nt: TGCGCCAGCAGCTTGTACGGCTCTGGGGCCAACGTCCTGACTTTC

clone_size: -
j_call: TRBJ2-5
v_call: TRBV4-1
d_call: TRBD2
cdr3_aa: CASSQNIGLAGGQETQYF
cdr3_nt: TGCGCCAGCAGCCAAAACATCGGACTAGCGGGAGGTCAAGAGACCCAGTACTTC

clone_size: -
j_call: TRBJ2-6
v_call: TRBV5-4
d_call: TRBD1
cdr3_aa: CASRAGTGTGANVLTF
cdr3_nt: TGTGCCAGCAGGGCCGGGACAGGGACTGGGGCCAACGTCCTGACTTTC

clone_size: -
j_call: TRBJ2-7
v_call: TRBV6-6
d_call: TRBD1
cdr3_aa: CASSPSGTDLSSYEQYF
cdr3_nt: TGTGCCAGCAGTCCGTCCGGGACAGATCTTAGCTCCTACGAGCAGTACTTC

clone_size: few
j_call: TRBJ2-2
v_call: TRBV6-5
d_call: -
cdr3_aa: CASSFFTGELFF
cdr3_nt: TGTGCCAGCAGTTTCTTCACCGGGGAGCTGTTTTTT

clone_size: -
j_call: TRBJ2-2
v_call: TRBV28
d_call: TRBD2
cdr3_aa: CASSEPGLAGSNTGELFF
cdr3_nt: TGTGCCAGCAGTGAACCGGGACTAGCGGGATCGAACACCGGGGAGCTGTTTTTT

clone_size: -
j_call: TRBJ1-2
v_call: TRBV7-2
d_call: TRBD1
cdr3_aa: CASGQGRRNIRGYTF
cdr3_nt: TGTGCCAGCGGACAGGGGAGGCGAAATATTCGAGGCTACACCTTC

clone_size: once
j_call: TRBJ2-5
v_call: TRBV5-4
d_call: -
cdr3_aa: CASSYSSRVLPDTQYF
cdr3_nt: TGTGCCAGCAGCTATTCCTCCCGGGTCCTACCAGATACCCAGTACTTC

clone_size: -
j_call: TRBJ2-7
v_call: TRBV7-2
d_call: TRBD1
cdr3_aa: CASSAATGGTYEQYF
cdr3_nt: TGTGCCAGCAGCGCAGCGACAGGGGGAACCTACGAGCAGTACTTC

clone_size: -
j_call: TRBJ2-7
v_call: TRBV7-2
d_call: TRBD2
cdr3_aa: CASTLGLDRYEQYF
cdr3_nt: TGTGCCAGCACCCTCGGACTAGATCGCTACGAGCAGTACTTC

clone_size: -
j_call: TRBJ2-5
v_call: TRBV5-6
d_call: TRBD1
cdr3_aa: CASSLGDRGGETQYF
cdr3_nt: TGTGCCAGCAGCTTAGGGGACAGGGGGGGAGAGACCCAGTACTTC

clone_size: -
j_call: TRBJ2-2
v_call: TRBV18
d_call: TRBD1
cdr3_aa: CASSPFDRGTGELFF
cdr3_nt: TGTGCCAGCTCACCATTCGACAGGGGCACCGGGGAGCTGTTTTTT

clone_size: -
j_call: TRBJ1-1
v_call: TRBV19
d_call: TRBD1
cdr3_aa: CASRVGAGGEAFF
cdr3_nt: TGTGCCAGTAGGGTGGGGGCAGGGGGTGAAGCTTTCTTT

clone_size: -
j_call: TRBJ2-1
v_call: TRBV7-2
d_call: TRBD1
cdr3_aa: CASSLRLQGAYNEQFF
cdr3_nt: TGTGCCAGCAGCTTACGGTTACAGGGGGCCTACAATGAGCAGTTCTTC

clone_size: -
j_call: TRBJ2-2
v_call: TRBV27
d_call: TRBD1
cdr3_aa: CASSRQGNTGELFF
cdr3_nt: TGTGCCAGCAGCCGACAGGGGAACACCGGGGAGCTGTTTTTT

clone_size: once
j_call: TRBJ1-5
v_call: TRBV5-6
d_call: -
cdr3_aa: CASSYWGTSNQPQHF
cdr3_nt: TGTGCCAGCAGTTATTGGGGGACATCAAATCAGCCCCAGCATTTT

clone_size: -
j_call: TRBJ2-3
v_call: TRBV5-1
d_call: TRBD2
cdr3_aa: CASSLPQGLAGSTDTQYF
cdr3_nt: TGCGCCAGCAGCTTGCCCCAGGGACTAGCGGGGAGCACAGATACGCAGTATTTT

clone_size: -
j_call: TRBJ1-3
v_call: TRBV7-2
d_call: TRBD1
cdr3_aa: CASSSPGQGNTIYF
cdr3_nt: TGTGCCAGCAGCTCACCGGGACAGGGAAACACCATATATTTT

clone_size: -
j_call: TRBJ1-2
v_call: TRBV27
d_call: -
cdr3_aa: CASSLSQGAVEGYTF
cdr3_nt: TGTGCCAGCAGTTTATCCCAGGGCGCGGTAGAAGGCTACACCTTC

clone_size: -
j_call: TRBJ2-1
v_call: TRBV27
d_call: TRBD1
cdr3_aa: CASSSKGARGLYNEQFF
cdr3_nt: TGTGCCAGCAGTAGCAAGGGGGCCAGGGGGCTCTACAATGAGCAGTTCTTC

clone_size: -
j_call: TRBJ2-4
v_call: TRBV19
d_call: TRBD1
cdr3_aa: CASMDRGGKNIQYF
cdr3_nt: TGTGCCAGTATGGACAGGGGAGGCAAAAACATTCAGTACTTC

clone_size: -
j_call: TRBJ2-5
v_call: TRBV5-6
d_call: -
cdr3_aa: CASSRQGGETQYF
cdr3_nt: TGTGCCAGCAGCAGGCAGGGAGGAGAGACCCAGTACTTC

clone_size: -
j_call: TRBJ2-5
v_call: TRBV6-4
d_call: TRBD1
cdr3_aa: CASSAQGTVQETQYF
cdr3_nt: TGTGCCAGCAGTGCCCAGGGGACAGTCCAAGAGACCCAGTACTTC

clone_size: -
j_call: TRBJ2-5
v_call: TRBV3-1/TRBV3-2
d_call: -
cdr3_aa: CASSPGVGTQETQYF
cdr3_nt: TGTGCCAGCAGCCCGGGAGTCGGGACCCAAGAGACCCAGTACTTC

clone_size: -
j_call: TRBJ2-2
v_call: TRBV5-4
d_call: -
cdr3_aa: CASSLGTYTGELFF
cdr3_nt: TGTGCCAGCAGCTTGGGGACTTACACCGGGGAGCTGTTTTTT

clone_size: once
j_call: TRBJ2-3
v_call: TRBV18
d_call: -
cdr3_aa: CASSLPRWDTQYF
cdr3_nt: TGTGCCAGCTCACTCCCGAGGTGGGATACGCAGTATTTT

clone_size: -
j_call: TRBJ1-2
v_call: TRBV28
d_call: -
cdr3_aa: CASSFGQGNGGYTF
cdr3_nt: TGTGCCAGCAGTTTCGGGCAGGGGAACGGTGGCTACACCTTC

clone_size: -
j_call: TRBJ2-1
v_call: TRBV4-2
d_call: -
cdr3_aa: CASSQDRDNEQFF
cdr3_nt: TGTGCCAGCAGCCAAGATAGAGACAATGAGCAGTTCTTC

clone_size: -
j_call: TRBJ2-4
v_call: TRBV9
d_call: TRBD1
cdr3_aa: CASSETPGTGRVNIQYF
cdr3_nt: TGTGCCAGCAGCGAGACCCCTGGGACAGGGAGGGTAAACATTCAGTACTTC

clone_size: -
j_call: TRBJ1-2
v_call: TRBV6-2/TRBV6-3
d_call: -
cdr3_aa: CASSYGTRAFLDGYTF
cdr3_nt: TGTGCCAGCAGTTACGGGACAAGGGCCTTCTTGGATGGCTACACCTTC

clone_size: once
j_call: TRBJ2-7
v_call: TRBV19
d_call: -
cdr3_aa: CASSIGTRGSYEQYF
cdr3_nt: TGTGCCAGTAGTATCGGCACCCGGGGGAGCTACGAGCAGTACTTC

clone_size: -
j_call: TRBJ2-6
v_call: TRBV7-9
d_call: -
cdr3_aa: CASSSIISGSGANVLTF
cdr3_nt: TGTGCCAGCAGCTCGATCATTTCGGGTTCTGGGGCCAACGTCCTGACTTTC

clone_size: once
j_call: TRBJ1-2
v_call: TRBV7-9
d_call: TRBD1
cdr3_aa: CASSEPGQGSNYGYTF
cdr3_nt: TGTGCCAGCAGCGAGCCGGGACAGGGGAGTAACTATGGCTACACCTTC

clone_size: -
j_call: TRBJ1-2
v_call: TRBV19
d_call: -
cdr3_aa: CASSLNRRYNYGYTF
cdr3_nt: TGTGCCAGTAGTCTGAACAGGAGATATAACTATGGCTACACCTTC

clone_size: few
j_call: TRBJ1-2
v_call: TRBV28
d_call: -
cdr3_aa: CASSGDYGYTF
cdr3_nt: TGTGCCAGCTCGGGGGACTATGGCTACACCTTC

clone_size: once
j_call: TRBJ2-7
v_call: TRBV25-1
d_call: TRBD1
cdr3_aa: CAGGTGGEQYF
cdr3_nt: TGTGCCGGGGGGACAGGGGGCGAGCAGTACTTC

clone_size: -
j_call: TRBJ1-1
v_call: TRBV7-8
d_call: -
cdr3_aa: CASSPLEGGVTEAFF
cdr3_nt: TGTGCCAGCAGCCCCCTTGAGGGTGGAGTCACTGAAGCTTTCTTT

clone_size: -
j_call: TRBJ1-1
v_call: TRBV27
d_call: -
cdr3_aa: CASGQMGGSTEAFF
cdr3_nt: TGTGCCAGCGGCCAAATGGGGGGGAGCACTGAAGCTTTCTTT